Reported below is one T cell receptor beta chain. The sample belongs to a study of blood T cell repertoires in COVID-19. About the study: Collection of acute and convalescent COVID-19 samples took place in the United States, Italy and Spain. T cells, B-cell-depleted T cells, or PBMCs supplied cDNA or gDNA.

In the original analysis: Scientists estimated how many nucleated cells there were by amplifying reference gene primers. Sequencing was performed with immunoSEQ multiplex PCR; in TCRdb, only in-frame clones are kept and a portion is missing. V and J calls and clone size follow that table, whereas D and trimming were derived from the DNA. The sample lists about 72,000 clones, 82% seen once, with 15% to 20% in the top ten. Trimming pared 4 bases from V and 9 bases from J, leaving 28 bases between. CDR1 is KGHSY, CDR2 FQNENV, per germline. The CDR3 is 18 residues long. The chain links TRBV16 to TRBJ2-1; possibly TRBD1 for D (6 bases). This receptor was obtained from a human donor in a cohort sampled during active COVID-19. The sequenced sample consisted of peripheral blood. The CDR3 sequence: CASSPMGLIGGTLGEQFF. Here the CDR3 DNA reads TGTGCCAGCAGCCCCATGGGTCTAATAGGGGGAACGCTTGGTGAGCAGTTCTTC.